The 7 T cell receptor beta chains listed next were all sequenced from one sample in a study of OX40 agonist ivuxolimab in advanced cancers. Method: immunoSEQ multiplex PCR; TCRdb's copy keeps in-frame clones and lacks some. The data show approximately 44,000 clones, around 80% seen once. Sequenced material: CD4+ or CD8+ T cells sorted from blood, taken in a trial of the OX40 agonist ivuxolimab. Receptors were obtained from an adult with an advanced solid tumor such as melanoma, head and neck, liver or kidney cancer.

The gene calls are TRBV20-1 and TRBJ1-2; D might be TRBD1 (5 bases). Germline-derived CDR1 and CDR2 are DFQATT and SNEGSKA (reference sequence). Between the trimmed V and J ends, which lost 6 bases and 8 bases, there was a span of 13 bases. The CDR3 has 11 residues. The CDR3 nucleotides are TGCAGTGCGTACGACAGTTCCGGCTACACCTTC. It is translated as CSAYDSSGYTF.

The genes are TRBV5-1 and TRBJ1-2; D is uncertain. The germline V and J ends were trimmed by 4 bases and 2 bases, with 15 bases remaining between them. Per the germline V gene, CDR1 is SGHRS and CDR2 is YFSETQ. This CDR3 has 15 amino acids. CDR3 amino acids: CASSPEGGMNYGYTF. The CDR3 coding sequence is TGCGCCAGCAGCCCGGAGGGAGGAATGAACTATGGCTACACCTTC.

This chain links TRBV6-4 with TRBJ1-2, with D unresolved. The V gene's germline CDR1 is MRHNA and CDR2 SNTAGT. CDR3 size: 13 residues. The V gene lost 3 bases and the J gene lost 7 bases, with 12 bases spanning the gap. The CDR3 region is CASSERAGLGYTF. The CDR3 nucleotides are TGTGCCAGCAGTGAAAGGGCAGGTCTTGGCTACACCTTC.

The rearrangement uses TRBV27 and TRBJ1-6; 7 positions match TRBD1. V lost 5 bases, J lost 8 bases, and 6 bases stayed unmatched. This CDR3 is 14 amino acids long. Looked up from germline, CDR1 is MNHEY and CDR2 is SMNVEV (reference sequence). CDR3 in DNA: TGTGCCAGCAGTATAACAGGGGCTTATTCACCCCTCCACTTT. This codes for CASSITGAYSPLHF.

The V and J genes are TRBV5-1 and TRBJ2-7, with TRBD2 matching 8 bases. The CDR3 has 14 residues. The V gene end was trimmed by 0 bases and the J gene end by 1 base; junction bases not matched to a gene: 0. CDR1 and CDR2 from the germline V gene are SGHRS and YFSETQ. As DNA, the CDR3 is TGCGCCAGCAGCTTGGCGGGAGGGTCCTACGAGCAGTACTTC. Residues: CASSLAGGSYEQYF. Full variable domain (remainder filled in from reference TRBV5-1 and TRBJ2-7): KAGVTQTPRYLIKTRGQQVTLSCSPISGHRSVSWYQQTPGQGLQFLFEYFSETQRNKGNFPGRFSGRQFSNSRSEMNVSTLELGDSALYLCASSLAGGSYEQYFGPGTRLTVT.

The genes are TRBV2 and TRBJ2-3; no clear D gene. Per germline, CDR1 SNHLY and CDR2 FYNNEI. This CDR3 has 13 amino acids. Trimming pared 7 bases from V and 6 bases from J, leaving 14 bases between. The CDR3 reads CASTLNPRDTQYF. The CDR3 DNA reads TGTGCCAGCACCCTGAACCCGCGGGATACGCAGTATTTT.

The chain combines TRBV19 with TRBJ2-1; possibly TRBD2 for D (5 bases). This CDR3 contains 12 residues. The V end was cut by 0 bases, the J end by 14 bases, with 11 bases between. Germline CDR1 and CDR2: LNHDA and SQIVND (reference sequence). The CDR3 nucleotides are TGTGCCAGTAGTATAGATATAACTAGGAAGTTCTTC. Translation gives CASSIDITRKFF.